Reported below is one TCR beta chain. Its target is not known. With V trimmed by 0 bases and J by 4 bases, 5 bases remained unmatched. Germline CDR1 and CDR2: SGHRS and YFSETQ. This CDR3 contains 15 residues. Clones were sequenced by immunoSEQ multiplex PCR, and TCRdb holds only the in-frame ones, with some missing. The table has 190,000 or so clones, approximately 90% seen once. The source of the sample is a study of T cell responses to AZD1222 COVID-19 vaccine. Study observations and caveats: Regions 160-218 and 743-854 held dominance among vaccine-associated CD4 TCRs, which spanned spike. Of the AZD1222 recipients, only 5 or 6 were seropositive at baseline. Most donors were white British, females outnumbered males, and clonal diversity was possibly underestimated. Regions left unmutated in variants are reportedly the target of nearly half of spike-specific TCRs.

The genes are TRBV5-1 and TRBJ2-5, with 8 nucleotides matching TRBD2. The sequences come from peripheral blood, collected 28 days after the second AZD1222 dose. This TCR derives from an adult who received the AZD1222 COVID-19 vaccine. This chain's CDR3 is CASSLARAGVETQYF. The DNA of the CDR3 is TGCGCCAGCAGCTTGGCCCGAGCGGGAGTAGAGACCCAGTACTTC. Using reference TRBV5-1 and TRBJ2-5 for the parts outside the CDR3, the full variable domain is KAGVTQTPRYLIKTRGQQVTLSCSPISGHRSVSWYQQTPGQGLQFLFEYFSETQRNKGNFPGRFSGRQFSNSRSEMNVSTLELGDSALYLCASSLARAGVETQYFGPGTRLLVL.